This T cell receptor (beta chain) was found in a study of blood T cell repertoires in COVID-19. Contact with a PCR-confirmed or clinician-diagnosed COVID-19 case occurred within 2 weeks of entry. Trimming took off 3 bases at V and 3 bases at J, with 12 bases between the two ends. The germline CDR1 and CDR2 sequences are MNHEY and SMNVEV (reference sequence). CDR3 size: 15 residues. TCRdb keeps only in-frame clones here, not all; method: immunoSEQ multiplex PCR. Of more than 110,000 clones in the sample, 70% to 85% were seen once. The rearrangement links TRBV27 to TRBJ1-5; maybe TRBD1 (6 bases). This receptor was identified in a woman under 30 who had been exposed to COVID-19. Sequencing was performed on PBMCs or T cells enriched from blood (not recorded which). This chain's CDR3 is CASSFAGTPNQPQHF. CDR3 DNA: TGTGCCAGCAGTTTCGCCGGGACACCCAATCAGCCCCAGCATTTT.